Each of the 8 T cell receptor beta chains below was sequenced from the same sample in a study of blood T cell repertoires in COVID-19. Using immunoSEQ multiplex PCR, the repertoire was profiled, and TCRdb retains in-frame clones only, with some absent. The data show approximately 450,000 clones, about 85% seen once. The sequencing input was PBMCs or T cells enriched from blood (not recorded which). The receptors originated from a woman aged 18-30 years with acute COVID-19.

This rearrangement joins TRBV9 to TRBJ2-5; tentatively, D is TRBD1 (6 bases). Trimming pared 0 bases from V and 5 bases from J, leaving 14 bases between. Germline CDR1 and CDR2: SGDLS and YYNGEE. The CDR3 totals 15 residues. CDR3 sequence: CASSVAYRAGETQYF. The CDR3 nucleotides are TGTGCCAGCAGCGTAGCGTACAGGGCGGGCGAGACCCAGTACTTC.

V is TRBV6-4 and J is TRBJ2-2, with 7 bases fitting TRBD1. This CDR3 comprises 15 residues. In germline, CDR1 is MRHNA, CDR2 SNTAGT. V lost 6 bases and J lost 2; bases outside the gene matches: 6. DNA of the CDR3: TGTGCCAGCAGACCCGGGACAGCTAACACCGGGGAGCTGTTTTTT. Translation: CASRPGTANTGELFF.

For the CDR3, the DNA is TGTGCCAGCAGCTCGTTGAAGGTCGGGAGACGGAATGGCTACACCTTC. The encoded protein is CASSSLKVGRRNGYTF. The rearrangement uses TRBV5-4 and TRBJ1-2; D ambiguous. This CDR3 comprises 16 residues. From germline, CDR1 is SGHNT and CDR2 YYREEE (reference sequence). V was shortened by 3 bases and J by 6 bases, with 21 bases between the two germline ends. The whole variable domain, filled in from reference TRBV5-4 and TRBJ1-2, reads ETGVTQSPTHLIKTRGQQVTLRCSSQSGHNTVSWYQQALGQGPQFIFQYYREEENGRGNFPPRFSGLQFPNYSSELNVNALELDDSALYLCASSSLKVGRRNGYTFGSGTRLTVV.

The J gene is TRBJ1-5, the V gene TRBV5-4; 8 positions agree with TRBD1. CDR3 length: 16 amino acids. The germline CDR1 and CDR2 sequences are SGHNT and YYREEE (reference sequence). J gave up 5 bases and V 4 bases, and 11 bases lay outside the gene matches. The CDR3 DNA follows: TGTGCCAGCAGCATCCAGGGGGCGAATAAGCATCAGCCCCAGCATTTT. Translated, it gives CASSIQGANKHQPQHF.

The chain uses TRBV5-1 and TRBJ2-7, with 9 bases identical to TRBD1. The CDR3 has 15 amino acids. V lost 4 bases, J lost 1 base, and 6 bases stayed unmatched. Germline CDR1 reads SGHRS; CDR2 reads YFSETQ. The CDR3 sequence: CASSGGTGWSYEQYF. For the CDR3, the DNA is TGCGCCAGCAGCGGCGGGACAGGGTGGTCCTACGAGCAGTACTTC.

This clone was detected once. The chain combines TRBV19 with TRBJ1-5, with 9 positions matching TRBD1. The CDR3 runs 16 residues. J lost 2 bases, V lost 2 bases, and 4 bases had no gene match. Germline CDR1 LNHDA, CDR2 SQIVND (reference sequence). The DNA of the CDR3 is TGTGCCAGTAGTATAATTCGGACAGGGGGCAATCAGCCCCAGCATTTT. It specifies CASSIIRTGGNQPQHF.

CDR3 DNA sequence: TGCGCCAGCAGCGCCAAACTAGATGAGCAGTTCTTC. This codes for CASSAKLDEQFF. The chain couples TRBV5-1 to TRBJ2-1; D is perhaps TRBD2 (5 bases). CDR1 is SGHRS, CDR2 YFSETQ, per germline. The CDR3 spans 12 residues. The V end was cut by 4 bases, the J end by 8 bases, with 10 bases between.

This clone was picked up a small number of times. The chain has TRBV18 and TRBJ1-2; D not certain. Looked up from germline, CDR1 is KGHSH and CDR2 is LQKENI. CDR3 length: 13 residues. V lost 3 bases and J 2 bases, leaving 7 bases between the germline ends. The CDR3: CASSPDGNYGYTF. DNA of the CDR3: TGTGCCAGCTCACCCGACGGGAACTATGGCTACACCTTC. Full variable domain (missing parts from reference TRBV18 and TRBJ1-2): NAGVMQNPRHLVRRRGQEARLRCSPMKGHSHVYWYRQLPEEGLKFMVYLQKENIIDESGMPKERFSAEFPKEGPSILRIQQVVRGDSAAYFCASSPDGNYGYTFGSGTRLTVV.